The clone carrying this T cell receptor (beta chain) was counted many times. Its target is not known. TCRdb re-called the 5' RACE reads through MiXCR, storing one row per CDR3 protein. The repertoire includes some 83,000 distinct CDR3 sequences, around 2.6% of them detected once, and more than 0.95% sits in the top ten. The entry originates in a study of neurological immune-mediated disorders. Study results and limitations: The multiple sclerosis repertoire cluster lacked an association with any feature, whether clinical or MRI.

The CDR3 is 14 amino acids. The V end was cut by 6 bases, the J end by 6 bases, with 20 bases between. CDR1 DFQATT and CDR2 SNEGSKA come from the germline V gene (reference sequence). The receptor's source is a woman aged 25-40 years with multiple sclerosis. What was sequenced was PBMCs. The chain is built from TRBV20-1 and TRBJ1-1; the D gene is possibly TRBD1 (5 bases). The CDR3: CSARPQVRDSEAFF. The CDR3 DNA is TGCAGTGCCCGCCCACAGGTTCGCGACTCTGAAGCTTTCTTT.